Each of the 8 T cell receptor beta chains below was sequenced from the same sample in a study of T cells in localized non-small cell lung cancer. Measured with immunoSEQ multiplex PCR; TCRdb has only the in-frame clones, and not every one. Of some 19,000 clones detected, 85% to 95% appear once; the ten largest clones hold roughly 4%. The sample here was peripheral blood, taken before any cancer treatment. Receptors were obtained from a male donor at least 60 years old with stage I squamous cell lung carcinoma.

This chain joins TRBV28 and TRBJ2-5; D is tentatively TRBD1 or TRBD2 (7 bases each). Trimming took off 6 bases at V and 5 bases at J, with 19 bases between the two ends. This CDR3 has 15 residues. Germline-derived CDR1 and CDR2 are MDHEN and SYDVKM. CDR3 in DNA: TGTGCCAGCAGACCAGCGACAGGGAGGGAGGAGACCCAGTACTTC. As protein: CASRPATGREETQYF. Combining the CDR3 with reference TRBV28 and TRBJ2-5 gives the whole variable domain DVKVTQSSRYLVKRTGEKVFLECVQDMDHENMFWYRQDPGLGLRLIYFSYDVKMKEKGDIPEGYSVSREKKERFSLILESASTNQTSMYLCASRPATGREETQYFGPGTRLLVL.

The chain is built from TRBV15 and TRBJ2-1; no firm D call. The V gene lost 5 bases and the J gene lost 0 bases, with 11 bases spanning the gap. CDR3 size: 15 residues. The germline V gene has CDR1 LNHNV and CDR2 YYDKDF (reference sequence). This CDR3 is CATSLRVNSYNEQFF. CDR3 coding DNA: TGTGCCACCAGCCTACGAGTTAACTCCTACAATGAGCAGTTCTTC.

This clone was counted a single time. The chain uses TRBV29-1 and TRBJ2-6; D not resolved. V gave up 4 bases and J gave up 0 bases, with 7 bases separating them. Germline-derived CDR1 and CDR2 are SQVTM and ANQGSEA. The CDR3 extends over 14 amino acids. CDR3 coding DNA: TGCAGCGTTGTGGCAGACTCTGGGGCCAACGTCCTGACTTTC. As protein: CSVVADSGANVLTF.

The rearrangement joins TRBV28 to TRBJ1-3; D remains ambiguous. The CDR3 runs 14 residues. Germline V lookup: CDR1 MDHEN, CDR2 SYDVKM. V was shortened by 4 bases and J by 0 bases, with 7 bases between the two germline ends. CDR3 DNA: TGTGCCAGCAGTTCACCGTACTCTGGAAACACCATATATTTT. As protein: CASSSPYSGNTIYF.

This rearrangement joins TRBV5-1 to TRBJ2-3; tentative D call: TRBD1 (5 bases). V gave up 0 bases and J gave up 3 bases, with 11 bases separating them. The CDR3 is 15 residues long. Looked up from germline, CDR1 is SGHRS and CDR2 is YFSETQ. CDR3 nucleotide sequence: TGCGCCAGCAGCTTGGGGGGCGCCGGGACAGATACGCAGTATTTT. Translated, it gives CASSLGGAGTDTQYF.

V and J are TRBV19 and TRBJ2-7, with 10 bases identical to TRBD2. With V trimmed by 6 bases and J by 0 bases, 8 bases remained unmatched. Germline CDR1 is LNHDA and CDR2 is SQIVND (reference sequence). CDR3 length equals 16 residues. The CDR3 loop reads CASSLRAGGDSYEQYF. In DNA, the CDR3 is TGTGCCAGTAGCCTTCGAGCGGGAGGGGACTCCTACGAGCAGTACTTC.

The chain links TRBV19 to TRBJ1-1; no clear D. From germline, CDR1 is LNHDA and CDR2 SQIVND (reference sequence). Trimming shortened V by 1 base and J by 8 bases, and 14 bases separated the two germline ends. The CDR3 spans 14 residues. CDR3 sequence reads: CASSIVASGREAFF. The CDR3 bases are TGTGCCAGTAGTATAGTGGCCTCCGGAAGGGAAGCTTTCTTT.

The chain uses TRBV15 and TRBJ1-2; D call uncertain. The germline V gene encodes CDR1 LNHNV and CDR2 YYDKDF (reference sequence). Trimming removed 0 bases from V and 3 bases from J, with 5 bases in between. The CDR3 is made up of 13 amino acids. Here the CDR3 reads CATSRDFYYGYTF. CDR3 sequence (DNA): TGTGCCACCAGCAGAGATTTCTACTATGGCTACACCTTC.